This T cell receptor beta chain was sequenced for a study of T cells in Graves' hyperthyroidism and ophthalmopathy. On the study more broadly: The initial diagnosis was the point when peripheral blood was collected, ahead of any treatment.

The blood was taken when hyperthyroidism was first diagnosed, before any ophthalmopathy symptoms showed up. Trimming stripped 0 bases from V and 2 bases from J, with 12 bases between. The CDR3 runs 16 residues. Germline values: CDR1 MGHRA, CDR2 YSYEKL. Amplified TCR beta CDR3 regions came from RNA transcripts. HTBI primers drove first-round RT-PCR of the TCR CDR3. Each CDR3 protein gets one entry after TCRdb re-called the multiplex PCR reads with MiXCR. The top ten hold roughly 7.5% of the sample, which has around 290,000 distinct CDR3 sequences, roughly 15% seen once. This clonotype was seen a few times.

The V gene is TRBV4-1, the J gene TRBJ2-3; D unclear. The sample comprised blood. This receptor was obtained from a woman aged 25 to 39 with Graves' hyperthyroidism that later progressed to Graves' ophthalmopathy. Written as DNA, the CDR3 is TGCGCCAGCAGCCAAGACCCCGCTGCCTCCACAGATACGCAGTATTTT. Residues: CASSQDPAASTDTQYF.